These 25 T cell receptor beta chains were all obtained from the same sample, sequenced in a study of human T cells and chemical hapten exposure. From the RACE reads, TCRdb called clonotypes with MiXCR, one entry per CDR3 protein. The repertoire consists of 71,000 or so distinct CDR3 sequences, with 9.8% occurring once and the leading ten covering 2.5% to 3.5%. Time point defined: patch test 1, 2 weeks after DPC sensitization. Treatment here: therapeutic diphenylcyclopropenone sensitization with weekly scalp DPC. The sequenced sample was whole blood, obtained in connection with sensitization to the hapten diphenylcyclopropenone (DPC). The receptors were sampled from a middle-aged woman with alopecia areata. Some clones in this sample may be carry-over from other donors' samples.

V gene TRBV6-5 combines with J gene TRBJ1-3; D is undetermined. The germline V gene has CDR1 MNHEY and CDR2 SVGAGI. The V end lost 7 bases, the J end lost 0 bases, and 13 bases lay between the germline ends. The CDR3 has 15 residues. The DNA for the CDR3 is TGTGCCAGCACTCCTGACGGACGCTCTGGAAACACCATATATTTT. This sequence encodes CASTPDGRSGNTIYF.

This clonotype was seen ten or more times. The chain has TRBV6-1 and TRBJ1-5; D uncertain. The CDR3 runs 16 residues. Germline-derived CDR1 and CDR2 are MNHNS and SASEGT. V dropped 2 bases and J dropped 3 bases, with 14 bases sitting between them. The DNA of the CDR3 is TGTGCCAGCAGTGAAACTCTTAAAGCCCTCAATCAGCCCCAGCATTTT. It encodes CASSETLKALNQPQHF.

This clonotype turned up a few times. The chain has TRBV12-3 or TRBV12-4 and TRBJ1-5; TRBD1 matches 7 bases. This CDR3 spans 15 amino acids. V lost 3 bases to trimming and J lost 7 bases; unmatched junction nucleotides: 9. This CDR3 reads CASSFGPATGQPQHF. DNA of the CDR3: TGTGCCAGCAGTTTCGGGCCGGCGACAGGGCAGCCCCAGCATTTT.

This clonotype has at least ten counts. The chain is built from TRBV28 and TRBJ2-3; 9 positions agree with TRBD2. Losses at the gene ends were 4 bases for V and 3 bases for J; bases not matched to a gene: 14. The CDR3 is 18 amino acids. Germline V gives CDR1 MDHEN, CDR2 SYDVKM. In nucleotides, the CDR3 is TGTGCCAGCAGTTCCCCTGGAGGCGGGGGGGCGTCGACAGATACGCAGTATTTT. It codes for CASSSPGGGGASTDTQYF.

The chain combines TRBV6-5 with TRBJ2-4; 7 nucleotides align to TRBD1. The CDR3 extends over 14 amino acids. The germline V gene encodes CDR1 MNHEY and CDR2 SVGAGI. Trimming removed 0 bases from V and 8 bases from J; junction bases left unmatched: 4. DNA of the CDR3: TGTGCCAGCAGTTACTCCCGGGACAGATACATTCAGTACTTC. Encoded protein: CASSYSRDRYIQYF.

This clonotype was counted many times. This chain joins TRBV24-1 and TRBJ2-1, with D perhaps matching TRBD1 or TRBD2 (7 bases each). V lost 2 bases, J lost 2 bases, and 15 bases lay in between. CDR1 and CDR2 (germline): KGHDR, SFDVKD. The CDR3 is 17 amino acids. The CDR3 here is CATSDSSGTETYNEQFF. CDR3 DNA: TGTGCCACCAGTGATTCCAGCGGGACAGAGACCTACAATGAGCAGTTCTTC.

CDR3 sequence reads: CASSLQLARGVYQETQYF. The CDR3 DNA reads TGTGCCAGCAGCTTACAACTAGCGCGGGGGGTGTACCAAGAGACCCAGTACTTC. This rearrangement joins TRBV7-6 to TRBJ2-5; 8 bases match TRBD2. The germline gives CDR1 SGHVS, CDR2 FNYEAQ. After removal of 2 bases from V and 0 bases from J, the junction contained 11 bases not matched to a gene. CDR3 length equals 18 residues.

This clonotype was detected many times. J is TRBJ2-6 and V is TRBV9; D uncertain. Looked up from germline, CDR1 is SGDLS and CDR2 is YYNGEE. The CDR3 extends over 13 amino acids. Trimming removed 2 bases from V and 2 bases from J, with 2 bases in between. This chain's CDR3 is CASSVTGANVLTF. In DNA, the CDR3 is TGTGCCAGCAGCGTGACTGGGGCCAACGTCCTGACTTTC.

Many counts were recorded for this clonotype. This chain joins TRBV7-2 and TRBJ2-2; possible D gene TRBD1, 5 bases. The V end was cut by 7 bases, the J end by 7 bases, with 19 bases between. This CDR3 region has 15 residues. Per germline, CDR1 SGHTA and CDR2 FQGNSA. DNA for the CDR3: TGTGCCAGCACCTCCGGTGGCCCTAGGGGCGGGGAGCTGTTTTTT. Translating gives CASTSGGPRGGELFF.

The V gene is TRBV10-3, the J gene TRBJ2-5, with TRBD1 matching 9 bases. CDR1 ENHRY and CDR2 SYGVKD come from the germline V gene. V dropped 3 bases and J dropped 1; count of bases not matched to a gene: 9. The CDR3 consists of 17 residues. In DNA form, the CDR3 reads TGTGCCATCAGTGAAAAAGGACAGGGGCTCCCCCAAGAGACCCAGTACTTC. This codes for CAISEKGQGLPQETQYF.

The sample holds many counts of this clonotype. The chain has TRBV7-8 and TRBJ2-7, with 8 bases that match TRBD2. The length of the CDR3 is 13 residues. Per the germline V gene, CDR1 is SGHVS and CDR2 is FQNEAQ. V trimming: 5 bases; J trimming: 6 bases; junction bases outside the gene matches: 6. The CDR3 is CASSLTRGGEQYF. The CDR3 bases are TGTGCCAGCAGCCTAACCCGGGGGGGCGAGCAGTACTTC.

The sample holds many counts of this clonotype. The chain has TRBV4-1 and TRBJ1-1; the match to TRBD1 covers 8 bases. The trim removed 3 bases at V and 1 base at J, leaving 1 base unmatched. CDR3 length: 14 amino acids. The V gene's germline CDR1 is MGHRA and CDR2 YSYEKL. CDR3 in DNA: TGCGCCAGCAGCCATGGACAGGGGAACACTGAAGCTTTCTTT. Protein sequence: CASSHGQGNTEAFF.

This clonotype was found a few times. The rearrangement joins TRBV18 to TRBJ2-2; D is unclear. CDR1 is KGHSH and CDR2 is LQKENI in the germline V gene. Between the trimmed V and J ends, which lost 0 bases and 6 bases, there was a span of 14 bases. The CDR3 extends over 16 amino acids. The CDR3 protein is CASSPPSLQQAGELFF. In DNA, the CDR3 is TGTGCCAGCTCACCACCGTCCCTTCAGCAAGCCGGGGAGCTGTTTTTT.

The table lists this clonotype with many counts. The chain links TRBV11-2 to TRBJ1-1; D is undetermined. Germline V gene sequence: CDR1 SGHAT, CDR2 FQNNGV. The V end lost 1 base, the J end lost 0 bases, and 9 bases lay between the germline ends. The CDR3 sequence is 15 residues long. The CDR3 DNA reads TGTGCCAGCAGCTTAGCGGGATACGTGAACACTGAAGCTTTCTTT. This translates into CASSLAGYVNTEAFF.

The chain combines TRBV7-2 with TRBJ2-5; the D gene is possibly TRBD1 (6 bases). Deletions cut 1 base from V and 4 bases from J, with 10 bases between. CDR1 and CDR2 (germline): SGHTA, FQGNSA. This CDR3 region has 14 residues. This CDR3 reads CASSLGRGRETQYF. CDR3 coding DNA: TGTGCCAGCAGCTTAGGAAGGGGGAGAGAGACCCAGTACTTC.

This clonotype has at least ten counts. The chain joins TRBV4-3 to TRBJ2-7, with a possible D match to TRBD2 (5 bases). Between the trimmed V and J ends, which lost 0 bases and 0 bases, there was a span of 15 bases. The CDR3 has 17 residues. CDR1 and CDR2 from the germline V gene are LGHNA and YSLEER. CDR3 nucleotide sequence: TGCGCCAGCAGCCAAGATACCGCAGCGGCGAACTCCTACGAGCAGTACTTC. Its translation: CASSQDTAAANSYEQYF.

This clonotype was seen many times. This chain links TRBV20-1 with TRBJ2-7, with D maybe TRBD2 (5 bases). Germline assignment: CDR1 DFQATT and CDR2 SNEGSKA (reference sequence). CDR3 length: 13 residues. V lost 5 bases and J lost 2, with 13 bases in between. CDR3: CSALSGETYEQYF. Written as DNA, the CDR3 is TGCAGTGCTTTGAGCGGTGAAACCTACGAGCAGTACTTC.

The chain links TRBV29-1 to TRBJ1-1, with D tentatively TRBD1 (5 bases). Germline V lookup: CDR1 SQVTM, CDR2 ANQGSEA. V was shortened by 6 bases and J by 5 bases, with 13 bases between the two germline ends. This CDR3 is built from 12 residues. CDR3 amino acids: CSVTGGWTEAFF. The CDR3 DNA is TGCAGCGTGACCGGGGGGTGGACTGAAGCTTTCTTT.

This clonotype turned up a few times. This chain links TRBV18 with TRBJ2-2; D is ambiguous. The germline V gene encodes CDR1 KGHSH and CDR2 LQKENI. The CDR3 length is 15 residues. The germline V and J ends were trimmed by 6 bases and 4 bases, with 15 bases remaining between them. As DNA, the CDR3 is TGTGCCAGCTCCCTCGGGCCAGGAAGCACCGGGGAGCTGTTTTTT. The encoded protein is CASSLGPGSTGELFF.

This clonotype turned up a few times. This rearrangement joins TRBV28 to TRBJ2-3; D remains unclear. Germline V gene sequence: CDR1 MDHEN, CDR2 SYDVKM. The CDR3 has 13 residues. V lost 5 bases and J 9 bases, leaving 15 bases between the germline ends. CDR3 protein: CASSPPDGRTQYF. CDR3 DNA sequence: TGTGCCAGCAGTCCTCCGGACGGCCGGACGCAGTATTTT.

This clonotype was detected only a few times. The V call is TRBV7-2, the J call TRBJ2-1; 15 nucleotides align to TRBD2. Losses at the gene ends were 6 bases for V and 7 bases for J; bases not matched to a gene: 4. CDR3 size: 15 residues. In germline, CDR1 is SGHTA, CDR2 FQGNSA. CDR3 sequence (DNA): TGTGCCAGCAGGTGGACTAGCGGGGGGGCAAATGAGCAGTTCTTC. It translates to CASRWTSGGANEQFF.

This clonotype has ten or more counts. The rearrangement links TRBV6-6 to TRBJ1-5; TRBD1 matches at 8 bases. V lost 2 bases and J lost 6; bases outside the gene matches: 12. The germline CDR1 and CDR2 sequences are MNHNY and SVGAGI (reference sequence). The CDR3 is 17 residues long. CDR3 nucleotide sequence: TGTGCCAGCAGTTACGATAGCGGACAGGGAAACGGTCAGCCCCAGCATTTT. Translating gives CASSYDSGQGNGQPQHF.

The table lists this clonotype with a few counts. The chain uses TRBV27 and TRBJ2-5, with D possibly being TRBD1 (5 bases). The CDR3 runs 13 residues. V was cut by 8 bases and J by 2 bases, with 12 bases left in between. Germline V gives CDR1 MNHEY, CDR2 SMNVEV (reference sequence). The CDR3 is CASQKGIQETQYF. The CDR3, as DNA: TGTGCCAGCCAAAAGGGGATTCAAGAGACCCAGTACTTC.

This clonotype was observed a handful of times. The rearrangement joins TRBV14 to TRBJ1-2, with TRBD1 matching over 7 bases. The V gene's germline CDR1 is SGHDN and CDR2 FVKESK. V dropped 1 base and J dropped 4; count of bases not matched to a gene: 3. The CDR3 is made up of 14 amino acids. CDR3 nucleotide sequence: TGTGCCAGCAGCCAAGGGGACAGCCTCTATGGCTACACCTTC. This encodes CASSQGDSLYGYTF. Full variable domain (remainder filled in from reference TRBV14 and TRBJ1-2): EAGVTQFPSHSVIEKGQTVTLRCDPISGHDNLYWYRRVMGKEIKFLLHFVKESKQDESGMPNNRFLAERTGGTYSTLKVQPAELEDSGVYFCASSQGDSLYGYTFGSGTRLTVV.

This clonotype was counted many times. The CDR3 protein is CASSLEASGFQFF. CDR3 coding DNA: TGTGCCAGCAGCTTGGAAGCTAGCGGTTTCCAGTTCTTC. The rearrangement uses TRBV7-9 and TRBJ2-1; TRBD2 aligns across 7 bases. Germline V gene lookup returns CDR1 SEHNR and CDR2 FQNEAQ (reference sequence). With 3 bases clipped from V and 13 bases from J, the junction kept 9 bases outside the gene matches. The CDR3 is made up of 13 amino acids.